What follows describes a single T cell receptor (beta chain). Its target is unknown. With V trimmed by 7 bases and J by 0 bases, 11 bases remained unmatched. The CDR3 covers 17 residues. Germline V gives CDR1 WSHSY, CDR2 SAAADI. These data belong to a study of vaccination effects on CD4 cells after COVID-19. Study as a whole: The vaccine given was either BNT162b2 or mRNA-1273, in two doses.

TCRdb's table, derived via immunoSEQ multiplex PCR, lists solely in-frame clones and lacks some. This table holds 74,000 or so clones, about 80% found once. Sequencing followed a ViraFEST assay step that expanded antigen-specific CD4+ T cells with viral peptide pools. Subsequent to a culture period of 10 days, CD4+ T cells were isolated. Each vaccine recipient was nucleocapsid antibody negative and had no prior SARS-CoV-2 infection. The chain carries TRBV10-2 and TRBJ2-5; 10 positions agree with TRBD2. The sequence was collected from a human donor who received a COVID-19 vaccine. The sample consisted of CD4+ T cells from PBMCs cultured with SARS-CoV-2 spike peptides, taken before COVID-19 vaccination. The CDR3, as DNA: TGCGCCAGCACCCCCGGCCCTAGCGGGGGTTACCAAGAGACCCAGTACTTC. Residues: CASTPGPSGGYQETQYF.